This T cell receptor (beta chain) was obtained from a study of cytomegalovirus exposure and HLA in healthy donors. The PCR had 60 Vbeta and 13 Jbeta primers. Assay used: immunoSEQ multiplex PCR; TCRdb lists only in-frame clones, some missing. The table has approximately 180,000 clones, 78% seen once. Trimming removed 3 bases from V and 4 bases from J, with 9 bases in between. Germline V gives CDR1 MNHEY, CDR2 SVGAGI. This CDR3 has 13 residues. Material: PBMCs. The chain joins TRBV6-5 to TRBJ1-2, with a possible D match to TRBD1 (5 bases). This clonotype was obtained from a woman between 45 and 60 years old in good health and CMV-seropositive. The chain's CDR3 is CASSYQGGYGYTF. The CDR3, as DNA: TGTGCCAGCAGTTATCAGGGAGGCTATGGCTACACCTTC.